These 6 T cell receptor beta chains were all obtained from the same sample, sequenced in a study of shared clonotypes between healthy human individuals. Clones were read by immunoSEQ multiplex PCR, and TCRdb kept only the in-frame ones, dropping some. The sample records under 750,000 clones, 72% being singletons. The sample taken for sequencing was memory CD4+ T cells sorted from blood. Specified subset: CD45RA-negative fraction. The receptors stem from a woman aged 25 to 39 in good health.

V is TRBV27 and J is TRBJ1-1; D possibly corresponds to TRBD1 (5 bases). The CDR3 consists of 15 residues. Germline V gene lookup returns CDR1 MNHEY and CDR2 SMNVEV (reference sequence). V was clipped by 8 bases and J by 0 bases, with 16 bases between them. The CDR3 coding sequence is TGTGCCAGCGGAATCAGGGTAGGGGTGAACACTGAAGCTTTCTTT. The encoded protein is CASGIRVGVNTEAFF.

The chain recombines TRBV27 with TRBJ1-5; maybe TRBD1 (5 bases). The CDR3 is 15 amino acids. The ends were cut back, 5 bases at V and 2 bases at J, with 13 bases in the middle. Germline CDR1 MNHEY, CDR2 SMNVEV (reference sequence). The CDR3 coding sequence is TGTGCCAGCAGTCCTTGGGGCGAGGGCAATCAGCCCCAGCATTTT. Its translation is CASSPWGEGNQPQHF.

The J gene is TRBJ2-1, the V gene TRBV15; D remains unclear. Germline CDR1 LNHNV, CDR2 YYDKDF (reference sequence). V was cut by 5 bases and J by 5 bases, with 10 bases left in between. The CDR3 is 13 residues long. The CDR3 nucleotides read TGTGCCACCAGCTCGCTTCTAGACAATGAGCAGTTCTTC. This gives the protein CATSSLLDNEQFF.

The rearrangement uses TRBV5-1 and TRBJ2-7, with 9 bases fitting TRBD2. Trimming cost V 5 bases and J 0 bases; bases outside gene matches: 3. Germline V gene lookup returns CDR1 SGHRS and CDR2 YFSETQ. This CDR3 comprises 14 residues. In DNA, the CDR3 is TGCGCCAGCAGACCTAGCGGGACCTCCTACGAGCAGTACTTC. Its protein is CASRPSGTSYEQYF.

The chain carries TRBV9 and TRBJ2-7; 9 nucleotides line up with TRBD1. V lost 3 bases and J lost 7; bases outside the gene matches: 8. The CDR3 contains 14 residues. Per germline, CDR1 SGDLS and CDR2 YYNGEE. This chain's CDR3 is CASSGGTGRSEQYF. Here the CDR3 DNA reads TGTGCCAGCAGCGGTGGGACAGGGAGATCGGAGCAGTACTTC.

The chain employs TRBV11-2 and TRBJ2-1, with 11 bases lining up with TRBD2. Per the germline V gene, CDR1 is SGHAT and CDR2 is FQNNGV. The CDR3 is 17 amino acids. The V gene end was trimmed by 5 bases and the J gene end by 4 bases; junction bases not matched to a gene: 10. The CDR3 loop is CASSPQLAGVSYNEQFF. The CDR3 DNA reads TGTGCCAGCAGCCCCCAACTAGCGGGAGTATCATACAATGAGCAGTTCTTC.